This T cell receptor beta chain originates from a study of CD8 T cells in Susac syndrome. Remarks on this clonotype: The antigen remains unidentified.

CDR1 MNHNS and CDR2 SASEGT come from the germline V gene. The CDR3 is made up of 14 amino acids. Trimming stripped 10 bases from V and 2 bases from J, with 18 bases between. Random hexamers were used to reverse transcribe roughly 0.5 to 1 ug of RNA. The amplification used immunoSEQ multiplex PCR on TCR beta CDR3; it spanned 54 Vbeta and 13 Jbeta. MiXCR, applied by TCRdb to the immunoSEQ multiplex PCR reads, yields one record per CDR3 protein. In the table there are about 300,000 distinct CDR3 sequences, under 95% of which are singletons. The study, taken as a whole, reports: A relatively small number of individuals underwent TCR sequencing and HLA analysis.

The T cells that were sequenced for TCR beta were CD8+ and CD4+ cells from blood. Negative isolation was applied to CD8+ and CD4+ T cells, and FACS enrichment was applied to TEMRA cells. The rearrangement joins TRBV6-1 to TRBJ2-7, with a weak D call TRBD2 (5 bases). The sample consisted of CD4+ T cells from PBMCs. The source is a human donor with multiple sclerosis. The CDR3 sequence is CATHRGREAYEQYF. The CDR3 DNA reads as TGTGCCACCCACCGTGGACGGGAAGCCTACGAGCAGTACTTC.